The entry that follows covers one T cell receptor beta chain sequence. Its antigen is not identified. Amplified regions were TCR beta CDR3 sequences from RNA transcripts. The HTBI set primed first-round TCR CDR3 RT-PCR. Each CDR3 protein is one row after TCRdb ran MiXCR on the multiplex PCR reads. The top ten hold roughly an eighth of the sample, which has fewer than 500,000 distinct CDR3 sequences, roughly 14% seen once. Germline values: CDR1 MNHNS, CDR2 SASEGT. Trimming stripped 6 bases from V and 3 bases from J, with 18 bases between. The CDR3 extends over 15 amino acids. With duration under 3 months, ophthalmopathy was active: Clinical Activity Score at least 3, NOSPECS at least 4. Diagnosis relied on clinical symptoms, serum thyroxine and TRAb, thyroid ultrasound and orbital computed tomography. Each 10 ml fresh peripheral blood draw supplied the PBMCs. These data are taken from a study of T cells in Graves' hyperthyroidism and ophthalmopathy. Study-wide findings and caveats: Among clonotypes expanded in thyroid above 0.001, most were also found in blood.

The chain joins TRBV6-1 to TRBJ2-7; tentative D call: TRBD2 (6 bases). The TCR originated in a man aged 18-30 years with Graves' ophthalmopathy. The source material was blood. The CDR3 sequence is CASSQGGSPYYEQYF. DNA for the CDR3: TGTGCCAGCAGCCAGGGAGGATCTCCTTACTACGAGCAGTACTTC.